Following are 28 T cell receptor beta chains from one sample sequenced in a study of blood T cell repertoires in COVID-19. Using immunoSEQ multiplex PCR, the repertoire was profiled, and TCRdb retains in-frame clones only, with some absent. The sample holds about 35,000 clones; 87% are singletons and the top ten take over 9.5%. Sequencing was done on a sample of peripheral blood. These receptor sequences come from an elderly man with active COVID-19.

The genes are TRBV4-3 and TRBJ2-2, with TRBD1 identical over 10 bases. The CDR3 spans 16 residues. V lost 4 bases, J lost 8 bases, and 10 bases stayed unmatched. CDR1 is LGHNA, CDR2 YSLEER, per germline. The DNA of the CDR3 is TGCGCCAGCAGCCGAGCGGGACAGGGGAGAACTGGGGAGCTGTTTTTT. It yields the protein CASSRAGQGRTGELFF.

The chain recombines TRBV25-1 with TRBJ2-7; 12 bases map to TRBD2. V lost 6 bases, J lost 6 bases, and 6 bases stayed unmatched. This CDR3 has 14 amino acids. CDR1 MGHDK and CDR2 SYGVNS come from the germline V gene. CDR3 nucleotides: TGTGCCAGCAGGATACCGGGACTAGCGGGCGAGCAGTACTTC. Translated, it gives CASRIPGLAGEQYF.

This chain uses TRBV18 with TRBJ2-1; 8 bases agree with TRBD1. Trimming took 6 bases from V and 6 from J; bases not matched to a gene: 7. The CDR3 has 14 residues. CDR1 and CDR2 (germline): KGHSH, LQKENI. In DNA form, the CDR3 reads TGTGCCAGCTCTCCCTTGGACAGGGCCAATGAGCAGTTCTTC. Protein: CASSPLDRANEQFF.

This clone was counted once. V is TRBV6-5 and J is TRBJ2-1; 8 bases align to TRBD1. The CDR3 totals 12 residues. Germline V CDR1 and CDR2: MNHEY, SVGAGI. V trimming: 4 bases; J trimming: 14 bases; junction bases outside the gene matches: 7. As DNA, the CDR3 is TGTGCCAGCAGTTTACGACAGGGGTTGGAGTTCTTC. Translation gives CASSLRQGLEFF.

The chain combines TRBV7-2 with TRBJ2-2, with TRBD2 matching over 9 bases. The CDR3 extends over 15 amino acids. The V segment lost 1 base and the J segment 5 bases; nucleotides outside the gene matches: 2. Per the germline V gene, CDR1 is SGHTA and CDR2 is FQGNSA. The CDR3 spells CASSLVRGGTGELFF. The CDR3 coding sequence is TGTGCCAGCAGCTTAGTGCGGGGGGGTACCGGGGAGCTGTTTTTT.

J is TRBJ2-3 and V is TRBV7-2, with TRBD2 identical over 7 bases. This CDR3 region has 15 residues. CDR1 and CDR2 (germline): SGHTA, FQGNSA. The ends lost 0 bases at V and 7 bases at J; junction bases unmatched: 7. The CDR3 is CASSLAQAGAHTQYF. For the CDR3, the DNA is TGTGCCAGCAGCTTAGCTCAGGCGGGAGCACATACGCAGTATTTT.

The V and J genes are TRBV3-1 (or the pseudogene TRBV3-2) and TRBJ2-3; 12 nucleotides align to TRBD2. Looked up from germline, CDR1 is LGHDT and CDR2 is YNNKEL (reference sequence). CDR3 length: 17 residues. V lost 4 bases to trimming and J lost 2 bases; unmatched junction nucleotides: 7. CDR3 coding DNA: TGTGCCAGCAGCCCTCAGCCTAGCGGGAGGGTCACAGATACGCAGTATTTT. Its translation: CASSPQPSGRVTDTQYF.

This clone was picked up one time. J is TRBJ1-2 and V is TRBV6-1; D unresolved. Trimming stripped 0 bases from V and 4 bases from J, with 3 bases between. The germline CDR1 and CDR2 sequences are MNHNS and SASEGT. The CDR3 has 12 residues. The DNA for the CDR3 is TGTGCCAGCAGTGAAGCTAGCTATGGCTACACCTTC. Residues: CASSEASYGYTF.

This clone came up once. The V and J genes are TRBV5-8 and TRBJ1-1, with 8 bases lining up with TRBD1. The CDR3 totals 17 residues. CDR1 SGHTS and CDR2 YDEGEE come from the germline V gene. The V segment lost 2 bases and the J segment 4 bases; nucleotides outside the gene matches: 13. As DNA, the CDR3 is TGTGCCAGCAGCTTCGACAGGGGAGGGGGCCGGGGCACTGAAGCTTTCTTT. Its translation: CASSFDRGGGRGTEAFF.

This clone was counted once. The chain couples TRBV25-1 to TRBJ2-1, with D maybe TRBD2 (5 bases). The CDR3 is made up of 14 amino acids. V dropped 1 base and J dropped 5 bases, with 9 bases sitting between them. CDR1 is MGHDK, CDR2 SYGVNS, per germline. The CDR3 reads CASSESSGNNEQFF. CDR3 nucleotides: TGTGCCAGCAGTGAATCGAGCGGAAACAATGAGCAGTTCTTC.

The gene calls are TRBV20-1 and TRBJ2-7; D gene unclear. Trimming pared 3 bases from V and 3 bases from J, leaving 12 bases between. The CDR3 contains 13 residues. Germline lookup yields CDR1 DFQATT and CDR2 SNEGSKA (reference sequence). CDR3 nucleotides: TGCAGTGCTAGTGGAGCGAGAAACTACGAGCAGTACTTC. As protein: CSASGARNYEQYF.

The chain is built from TRBV6-5 and TRBJ1-1; weak D call: TRBD1 (6 bases). In germline, CDR1 is MNHEY, CDR2 SVGAGI. There are 15 residues in the CDR3. V gave up 2 bases and J gave up 4 bases, with 14 bases separating them. The CDR3 DNA sequence: TGTGCCAGCAGTTACCTACCTCAGGGGTTCACTGAAGCTTTCTTT. Amino acid sequence: CASSYLPQGFTEAFF.

A single count supports this clone. The genes are TRBV3-1 (or the pseudogene TRBV3-2) and TRBJ2-7; D might be TRBD1 (5 bases). V gave up 0 bases and J gave up 6 bases, with 6 bases separating them. This CDR3 contains 12 residues. The germline CDR1 and CDR2 sequences are LGHDT and YNNKEL (reference sequence). CDR3 coding DNA: TGTGCCAGCAGCCAAGAGCAGGGCGAGCAGTACTTC. It codes for CASSQEQGEQYF.

The chain recombines TRBV19 with TRBJ2-3; TRBD2 aligns across 10 bases. After removal of 9 bases from V and 3 bases from J, the junction contained 9 bases not matched to a gene. The CDR3 consists of 15 residues. Germline assignment: CDR1 LNHDA and CDR2 SQIVND (reference sequence). The CDR3 reads CASPGASGSTDTQYF. CDR3 bases: TGTGCCAGCCCTGGGGCTAGCGGGAGTACAGATACGCAGTATTTT. Together with reference TRBV19 and TRBJ2-3, the CDR3 gives the full variable domain: DGGITQSPKYLFRKEGQNVTLSCEQNLNHDAMYWYRQDPGQGLRLIYYSQIVNDFQKGDIAEGYSVSREKKESFPLTVTSAQKNPTAFYLCASPGASGSTDTQYFGPGTRLTVL.

V is TRBV15 and J is TRBJ1-6, with TRBD1 as a possible D gene (5 bases). Germline loops: CDR1 LNHNV, CDR2 YYDKDF (reference sequence). Trimming took off 0 bases at V and 10 bases at J, with 19 bases between the two ends. This CDR3 is built from 17 residues. The CDR3 sequence is CATSRDPQGGSLSPLHF. DNA of the CDR3: TGTGCCACCAGCAGAGATCCCCAGGGAGGAAGTTTGTCACCCCTCCACTTT.

This clone has more than one count but fewer than ten. The V and J genes are TRBV7-8 and TRBJ1-3, with 7 bases fitting TRBD1. The CDR3 has 15 amino acids. Per the germline V gene, CDR1 is SGHVS and CDR2 is FQNEAQ. V shed 4 bases, J shed 5 bases, and the junction held 8 bases outside the gene matches. In DNA form, the CDR3 reads TGTGCCAGCAGCTCGGTAGGGACAGACCGAAACACCATATATTTT. This translates into CASSSVGTDRNTIYF.

This clone was recorded once. V usage is TRBV21-1 and J usage is TRBJ2-2; the D segment call TRBD1 is taken from the table without a DNA check. TRBV21-1 is an annotated pseudogene. This CDR3 has 17 amino acids. CDR3 DNA: TGTGCCAGCAGCACCCCTCAACAGTCCTCAGGGGACCGGGGAGCTGTTTTT. This encodes CASSTPQQSSGDRGAVF.

This chain links TRBV9 with TRBJ1-2, with TRBD1 matching 9 bases. In germline, CDR1 is SGDLS, CDR2 YYNGEE. Unmatched junction bases numbered 12, after V lost 7 bases and J lost 5 bases. The CDR3 loop spans 15 amino acids. The CDR3 sequence is CASSPGQGLRYGYTF. CDR3 bases: TGTGCCAGCTCCCCGGGACAGGGTCTTAGGTATGGCTACACCTTC.

V usage is TRBV11-2 and J usage is TRBJ1-2; 7 nucleotides line up with TRBD1. The germline CDR1 and CDR2 sequences are SGHAT and FQNNGV. The CDR3 spans 13 residues. V shed 5 bases, J shed 7 bases, and the junction held 7 bases outside the gene matches. The CDR3, as DNA: TGTGCCAGCAGCCTACAACAGGGGTCTGGCTACACCTTC. Translation gives CASSLQQGSGYTF.

The chain carries TRBV5-4 and TRBJ2-7, with D perhaps matching TRBD1 (6 bases). The CDR3 covers 15 residues. From germline, CDR1 is SGHNT and CDR2 YYREEE (reference sequence). Trimming pared 4 bases from V and 0 bases from J, leaving 14 bases between. The DNA for the CDR3 is TGTGCCAGCAGCGGCGCGGACAGACTCTCCTACGAGCAGTACTTC. This encodes CASSGADRLSYEQYF.

The genes are TRBV6-2 or TRBV6-3 and TRBJ2-2; TRBD1 agrees at 9 bases. CDR3 length equals 15 residues. CDR1 MNHEY and CDR2 SVGEGT come from the germline V gene. The J segment lost 3 bases and the V segment lost 4 bases, leaving 3 bases of the junction unmatched. The DNA for the CDR3 is TGTGCCAGCAGTTCGGGACAGGGCTACACCGGGGAGCTGTTTTTT. This codes for CASSSGQGYTGELFF.

The chain recombines TRBV6-5 with TRBJ2-3; the D is unclear. V dropped 6 bases and J dropped 5 bases, with 9 bases sitting between them. The CDR3 consists of 12 residues. Germline V lookup: CDR1 MNHEY, CDR2 SVGAGI. The CDR3 DNA sequence: TGTGCCAGCAGCCGACTTCGAGATACGCAGTATTTT. This codes for CASSRLRDTQYF.

The J gene is TRBJ2-1, the V gene TRBV18; 9 bases map to TRBD2. The CDR3 extends over 16 amino acids. Trimming at V came to 4 bases and at J to 9 bases, leaving 13 bases not matched to a gene. Germline-derived CDR1 and CDR2 are KGHSH and LQKENI. The CDR3 bases are TGTGCCAGCTCACTAAACGCGCCTAGCGGGATTGTTGAGCAGTTCTTC. It encodes CASSLNAPSGIVEQFF.

The chain recombines TRBV7-9 with TRBJ2-1, with 10 bases that match TRBD1. This CDR3 contains 14 residues. The ends lost 7 bases at V and 8 bases at J; junction bases unmatched: 8. Per germline, CDR1 SEHNR and CDR2 FQNEAQ (reference sequence). For the CDR3, the DNA is TGTGCCAGCATCCCCGGGACAGGGGATTATGAGCAGTTCTTC. Amino acids: CASIPGTGDYEQFF.

The chain links TRBV29-1 to TRBJ2-5; tentative D call: TRBD1 (5 bases). CDR3 size: 13 residues. CDR1 is SQVTM and CDR2 is ANQGSEA in the germline V gene. The CDR3 is CSGFSIGAETQYF. CDR3 DNA sequence: TGCAGTGGCTTTAGTATAGGGGCGGAGACCCAGTACTTC. Using reference TRBV29-1 and TRBJ2-5 for the parts outside the CDR3, the full variable domain is SAVISQKPSRDICQRGTSLTIQCQVDSQVTMMFWYRQQPGQSLTLIATANQGSEATYESGFVIDKFPISRPNLTFSTLTVSNMSPEDSSIYLCSGFSIGAETQYFGPGTRLLVL.

The J gene is TRBJ1-6, the V gene TRBV28; D remains ambiguous. Trimming took off 2 bases at V and 2 bases at J, with 19 bases between the two ends. CDR1 is MDHEN, CDR2 SYDVKM, per germline. The CDR3 consists of 19 residues. The CDR3 is CASSLKWRQTKPYNSPLHF. CDR3 coding DNA: TGTGCCAGCAGTTTAAAGTGGCGGCAGACTAAGCCCTATAATTCACCCCTCCACTTT. The full variable domain, rest sourced from reference TRBV28 and TRBJ1-6, is DVKVTQSSRYLVKRTGEKVFLECVQDMDHENMFWYRQDPGLGLRLIYFSYDVKMKEKGDIPEGYSVSREKKERFSLILESASTNQTSMYLCASSLKWRQTKPYNSPLHFGNGTRLTVT.

CDR3 DNA: TGTGCCAGCAGCCCCCGAGTAGGGGGTTCGGGGGGCTACACCTTC. Translating it yields CASSPRVGGSGGYTF. The V call is TRBV13, the J call TRBJ1-2; tentative D call: TRBD1 (6 bases). Trimming stripped 5 bases from V and 8 bases from J, with 21 bases between. Germline V gene data show CDR1 as PRHDT and CDR2 as FYEKMQ (reference sequence). The CDR3 is 15 residues long.

The sample holds a few counts of this clone. The genes are TRBV28 and TRBJ2-1; tentative D call: TRBD2 (5 bases). Trimming left V 9 bases short and J 0 bases short, with 12 bases between. In germline, CDR1 is MDHEN, CDR2 SYDVKM. This CDR3 is 14 amino acids long. CDR3 region: CASLWGDSYNEQFF. In DNA form, the CDR3 reads TGTGCCAGTTTGTGGGGAGACTCCTACAATGAGCAGTTCTTC. Complete variable domain (other parts from reference TRBV28 and TRBJ2-1): DVKVTQSSRYLVKRTGEKVFLECVQDMDHENMFWYRQDPGLGLRLIYFSYDVKMKEKGDIPEGYSVSREKKERFSLILESASTNQTSMYLCASLWGDSYNEQFFGPGTRLTVL.